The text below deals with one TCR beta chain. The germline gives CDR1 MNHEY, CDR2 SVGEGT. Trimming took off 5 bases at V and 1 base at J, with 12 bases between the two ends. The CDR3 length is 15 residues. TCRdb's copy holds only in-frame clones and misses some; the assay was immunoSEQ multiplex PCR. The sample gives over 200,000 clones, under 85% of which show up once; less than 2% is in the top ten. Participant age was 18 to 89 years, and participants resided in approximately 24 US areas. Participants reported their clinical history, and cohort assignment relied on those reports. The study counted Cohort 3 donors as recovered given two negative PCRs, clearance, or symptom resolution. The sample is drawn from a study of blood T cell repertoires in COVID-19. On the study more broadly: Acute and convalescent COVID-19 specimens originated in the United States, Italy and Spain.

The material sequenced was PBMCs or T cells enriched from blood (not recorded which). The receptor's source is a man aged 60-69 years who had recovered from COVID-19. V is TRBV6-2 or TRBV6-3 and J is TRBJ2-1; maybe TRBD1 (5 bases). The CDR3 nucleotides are TGTGCCAGCAGTAGTGGACACTCTTCCTACAATGAGCAGTTCTTC. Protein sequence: CASSSGHSSYNEQFF.